The 14 T cell receptor beta chains listed next were all sequenced from one sample in a study of identical twins. A single record per CDR3 protein comes from TCRdb applying MiXCR to the 5' RACE reads. The table lists about 790,000 distinct CDR3 sequences, around a sixth of them singletons. The same data also went into a second study, on T cells expressing NK-cell markers.

The sample was PBMCs. All receptors derive from a young woman in good health.

This clonotype was observed at least ten times. The chain recombines TRBV20-1 with TRBJ2-5; 8 bases fit TRBD2. The V and J ends lost 1 base and 2 bases, in that order; junction bases with no gene match: 6. CDR1 DFQATT and CDR2 SNEGSKA come from the germline V gene (reference sequence). The CDR3 spans 15 residues. In nucleotides, the CDR3 is TGCAGTGCTAGAGTTGTGGGCGGGGGGCAAGAGACCCAGTACTTC. Protein product: CSARVVGGGQETQYF.

Only a few counts were recorded for this clonotype. The rearrangement joins TRBV12-3 or TRBV12-4 to TRBJ1-2; 11 nucleotides align to TRBD1. J lost 6 bases, V lost 6 bases, and 12 bases had no gene match. The CDR3 contains 16 residues. The CDR3 here is CASSPLGTGGQDGYTF. CDR3 sequence (DNA): TGTGCCAGCAGCCCACTAGGGACAGGGGGACAAGATGGCTACACCTTC.

In its sample, this clonotype was seen a few times. The junction shows a germline mismatch at one end, possibly a read error. This sequence joins TRBV12-3 or TRBV12-4 and TRBJ2-5; a weak D match, TRBD2 (6 bases). The length of the CDR3 is 11 residues. The CDR3 DNA sequence: TGTGCCAGCAGCCTGGGGAGGCCTCCGGACTTC. Translated, it gives CASSLGRPPDF.

This clonotype occurred a few times. The rearrangement uses TRBV5-1 and TRBJ2-1; tentatively, D is TRBD1 or TRBD2 (5 bases each). Germline values: CDR1 SGHRS, CDR2 YFSETQ. CDR3 length equals 15 residues. V lost 0 bases, J lost 10 bases, and 17 bases lay in between. The CDR3 bases are TGCGCCAGCAGCTTGGGTAGTGGGACGAGGGTGGAGCAGTTCTTC. Protein sequence: CASSLGSGTRVEQFF.

This clonotype showed up many times. The chain uses TRBV7-2 and TRBJ1-1; D may be TRBD1 (5 bases). In germline, CDR1 is SGHTA, CDR2 FQGNSA. V lost 1 base to trimming and J lost 5 bases, with 11 bases between them. This CDR3 is 14 amino acids long. CDR3 nucleotides: TGTGCCAGCAGCTTAGTTGGGGGTGCGACTGAAGCTTTCTTT. Protein sequence: CASSLVGGATEAFF.

Only a few counts were recorded for this clonotype. This chain connects TRBV6-2 or TRBV6-3 to TRBJ1-1; 8 nucleotides agree with TRBD1. CDR3 length equals 13 residues. V shed 9 bases, J shed 3 bases, and the junction held 6 bases outside the gene matches. Germline V lookup: CDR1 MNHEY, CDR2 SVGEGT. The CDR3 nucleotides are TGTGCCAGTCATGGACAGGGTTACACTGAAGCTTTCTTT. Amino acid sequence: CASHGQGYTEAFF.

The V gene is TRBV4-3, the J gene TRBJ1-6, with D possibly being TRBD1 (5 bases). Germline V CDR1 and CDR2: LGHNA, YSLEER. The V and J ends lost 0 bases and 8 bases respectively, with 11 bases between them. This CDR3 contains 15 residues. CDR3 protein: CASSQDRRAYSPLHF. For the CDR3, the DNA is TGCGCCAGCAGCCAAGATCGCAGGGCGTATTCACCCCTCCACTTT.

The chain links TRBV5-1 to TRBJ2-7; 7 bases align to TRBD2. Trimming took 3 bases from V and 2 from J; bases not matched to a gene: 8. Germline CDR1 and CDR2: SGHRS and YFSETQ. This CDR3 is built from 15 residues. The CDR3: CASSSAGTTTYEQYF. The DNA for the CDR3 is TGCGCCAGCAGCTCCGCCGGGACTACCACCTACGAGCAGTACTTC.

The genes are TRBV3-1 and TRBJ2-1, with D possibly TRBD1 on 5 matching bases. The V end was cut by 3 bases, the J end by 5 bases, with 11 bases between. Germline V gene sequence: CDR1 LGHDT, CDR2 YNNKEL (reference sequence). This CDR3 comprises 14 residues. The CDR3 sequence is CASSQGPGNNEQFF. In DNA form, the CDR3 reads TGTGCCAGCAGCCAGGGCCCAGGGAACAATGAGCAGTTCTTC.

This clonotype was counted only a few times. The chain links TRBV7-9 to TRBJ2-5; D may be TRBD2 (5 bases). The V end was cut by 5 bases, the J end by 3 bases, with 16 bases between. The CDR3 loop spans 15 amino acids. The germline V gene encodes CDR1 SEHNR and CDR2 FQNEAQ (reference sequence). The CDR3 reads CASSPGVVGEETQYF. The CDR3 bases are TGTGCCAGCAGCCCTGGAGTGGTGGGAGAAGAGACCCAGTACTTC.

This clonotype was observed at least ten times. J is TRBJ2-7 and V is TRBV29-1; D may correspond to TRBD1 or TRBD2 (5 bases each). V was cut by 4 bases and J by 3 bases, with 7 bases left in between. In germline, CDR1 is SQVTM, CDR2 ANQGSEA. The CDR3 spans 11 residues. CDR3 sequence reads: CSVGDGYEQYF. The CDR3, as DNA: TGCAGCGTTGGGGACGGCTACGAGCAGTACTTC.

The chain combines TRBV3-1 with TRBJ2-7; D remains unclear. The CDR3 runs 14 residues. V was pared by 0 bases and J by 4 bases, with 10 bases between. Germline assignment: CDR1 LGHDT and CDR2 YNNKEL (reference sequence). The CDR3 DNA reads as TGTGCCAGCAGCCAAGAGGGCATATCATACGAGCAGTACTTC. Translating gives CASSQEGISYEQYF.

In its sample, this clonotype was seen a few times. The genes are TRBV5-5 and TRBJ2-1; TRBD1 or TRBD2 may be the D gene (5 bases each). This CDR3 comprises 17 residues. V was shortened by 4 bases and J by 7 bases, with 24 bases between the two germline ends. The germline gives CDR1 SGHKS, CDR2 YYEKEE (reference sequence). CDR3 sequence (DNA): TGTGCCAGCAGCGAGCGAGGGGTTCCGCGTCTTGGGAATGAGCAGTTCTTC. This gives the protein CASSERGVPRLGNEQFF.

The V gene is TRBV10-3, the J gene TRBJ2-2, with D uncertain. V lost 10 bases and J lost 0, with 12 bases in between. Germline V gene data show CDR1 as ENHRY and CDR2 as SYGVKD. This CDR3 has 14 residues. The CDR3 sequence is CATQWEANTGELFF. DNA for the CDR3: TGTGCCACACAATGGGAAGCGAACACCGGGGAGCTGTTTTTT.